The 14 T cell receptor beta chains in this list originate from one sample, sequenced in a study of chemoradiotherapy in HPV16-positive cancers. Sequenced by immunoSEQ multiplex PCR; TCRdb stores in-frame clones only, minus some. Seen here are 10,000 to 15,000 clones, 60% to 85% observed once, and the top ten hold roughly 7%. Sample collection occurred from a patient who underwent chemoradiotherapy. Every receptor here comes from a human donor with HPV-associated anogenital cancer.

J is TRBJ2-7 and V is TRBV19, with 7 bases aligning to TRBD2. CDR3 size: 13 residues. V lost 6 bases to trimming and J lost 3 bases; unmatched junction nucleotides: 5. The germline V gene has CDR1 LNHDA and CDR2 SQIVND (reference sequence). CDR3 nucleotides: TGTGCCAGTAGAGGTGGGGGGGACTACGAGCAGTACTTC. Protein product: CASRGGGDYEQYF.

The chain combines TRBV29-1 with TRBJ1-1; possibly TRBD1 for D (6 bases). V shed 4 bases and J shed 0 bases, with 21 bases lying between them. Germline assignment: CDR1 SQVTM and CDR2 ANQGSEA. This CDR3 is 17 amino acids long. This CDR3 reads CSVAVNPTGMVNTEAFF. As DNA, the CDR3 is TGCAGCGTTGCCGTAAACCCGACAGGTATGGTGAACACTGAAGCTTTCTTT.

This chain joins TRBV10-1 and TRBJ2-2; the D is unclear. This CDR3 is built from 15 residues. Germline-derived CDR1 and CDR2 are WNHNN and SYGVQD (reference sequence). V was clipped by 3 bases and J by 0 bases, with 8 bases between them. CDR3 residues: CASSDPGANTGELFF. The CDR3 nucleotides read TGCGCCAGCAGTGACCCGGGTGCGAACACCGGGGAGCTGTTTTTT.

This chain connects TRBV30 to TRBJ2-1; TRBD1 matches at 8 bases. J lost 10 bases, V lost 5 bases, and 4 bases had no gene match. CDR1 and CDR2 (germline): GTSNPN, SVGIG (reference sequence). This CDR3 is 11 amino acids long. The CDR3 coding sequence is TGTGCCTGGCGGCAGGGGGCCGAGCAGTTCTTC. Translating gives CAWRQGAEQFF.

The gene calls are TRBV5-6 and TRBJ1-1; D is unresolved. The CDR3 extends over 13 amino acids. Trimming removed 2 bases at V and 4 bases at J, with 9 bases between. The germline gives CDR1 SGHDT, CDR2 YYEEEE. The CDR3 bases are TGTGCCAGCAGCTTAGATACAGCCACTGAAGCTTTCTTT. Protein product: CASSLDTATEAFF.

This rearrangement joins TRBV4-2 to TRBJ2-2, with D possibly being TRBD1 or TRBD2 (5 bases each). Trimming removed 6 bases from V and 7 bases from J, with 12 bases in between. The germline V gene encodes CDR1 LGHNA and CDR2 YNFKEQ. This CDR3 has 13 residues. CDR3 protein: CASRPRGGGELFF. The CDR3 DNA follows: TGTGCCAGCAGACCCCGGGGCGGCGGGGAGCTGTTTTTT.

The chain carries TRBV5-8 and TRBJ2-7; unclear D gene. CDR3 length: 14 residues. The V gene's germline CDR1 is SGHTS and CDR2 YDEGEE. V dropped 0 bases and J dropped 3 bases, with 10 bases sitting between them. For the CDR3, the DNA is TGTGCCAGCAGCTTGGCCAACTCCGGCTACGAGCAGTACTTC. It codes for CASSLANSGYEQYF.

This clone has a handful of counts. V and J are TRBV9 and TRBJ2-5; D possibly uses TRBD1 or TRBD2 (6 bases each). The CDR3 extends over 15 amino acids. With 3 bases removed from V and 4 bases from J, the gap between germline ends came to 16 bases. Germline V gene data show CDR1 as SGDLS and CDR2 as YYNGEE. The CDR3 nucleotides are TGTGCCAGCAGCGCCGGAGGGGGACCCCGAGAGACCCAGTACTTC. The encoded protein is CASSAGGGPRETQYF. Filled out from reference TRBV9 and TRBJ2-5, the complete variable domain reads DSGVTQTPKHLITATGQRVTLRCSPRSGDLSVYWYQQSLDQGLQFLIQYYNGEERAKGNILERFSAQQFPDLHSELNLSSLELGDSALYFCASSAGGGPRETQYFGPGTRLLVL.

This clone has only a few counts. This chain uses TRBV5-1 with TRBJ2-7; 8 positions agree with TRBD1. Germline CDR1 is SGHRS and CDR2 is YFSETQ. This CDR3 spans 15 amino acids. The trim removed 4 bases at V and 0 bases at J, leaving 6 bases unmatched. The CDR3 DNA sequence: TGCGCCAGCAGCGGCTGGGGGACAGGCTCCTACGAGCAGTACTTC. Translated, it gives CASSGWGTGSYEQYF.

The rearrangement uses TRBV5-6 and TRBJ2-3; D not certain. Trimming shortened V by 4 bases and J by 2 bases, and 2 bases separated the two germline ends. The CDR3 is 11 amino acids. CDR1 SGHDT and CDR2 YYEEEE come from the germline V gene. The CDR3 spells CASSDTDTQYF. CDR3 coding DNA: TGTGCCAGCAGCGACACAGATACGCAGTATTTT. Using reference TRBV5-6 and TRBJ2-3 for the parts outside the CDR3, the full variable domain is DAGVTQSPTHLIKTRGQQVTLRCSPKSGHDTVSWYQQALGQGPQFIFQYYEEEERQRGNFPDRFSGHQFPNYSSELNVNALLLGDSALYLCASSDTDTQYFGPGTRLTVL.

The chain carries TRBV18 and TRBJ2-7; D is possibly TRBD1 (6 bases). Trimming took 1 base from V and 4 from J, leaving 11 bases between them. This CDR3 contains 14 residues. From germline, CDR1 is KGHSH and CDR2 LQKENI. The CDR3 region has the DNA TGTGCCAGCTCACCACGTAACAGGGAATACGAGCAGTACTTC. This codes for CASSPRNREYEQYF.

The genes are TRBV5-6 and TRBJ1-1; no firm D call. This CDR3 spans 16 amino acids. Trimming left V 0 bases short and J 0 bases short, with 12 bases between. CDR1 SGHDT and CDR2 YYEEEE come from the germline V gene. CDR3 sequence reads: CASSLALTELNTEAFF. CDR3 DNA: TGTGCCAGCAGCTTGGCGTTAACAGAGTTGAACACTGAAGCTTTCTTT.

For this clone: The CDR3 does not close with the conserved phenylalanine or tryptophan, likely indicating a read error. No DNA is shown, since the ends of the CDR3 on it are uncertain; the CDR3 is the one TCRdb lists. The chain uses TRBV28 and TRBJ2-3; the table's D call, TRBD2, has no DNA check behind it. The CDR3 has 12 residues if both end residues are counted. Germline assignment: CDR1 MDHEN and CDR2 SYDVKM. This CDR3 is CASSSPGLEPAL.

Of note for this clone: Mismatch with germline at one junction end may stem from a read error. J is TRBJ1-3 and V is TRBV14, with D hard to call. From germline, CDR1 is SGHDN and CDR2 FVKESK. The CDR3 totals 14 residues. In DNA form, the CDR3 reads TGTGCCAGCAGCCAAGAAACCAGGCCGGACTTCTTCTTTTTT. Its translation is CASSQETRPDFFFF.